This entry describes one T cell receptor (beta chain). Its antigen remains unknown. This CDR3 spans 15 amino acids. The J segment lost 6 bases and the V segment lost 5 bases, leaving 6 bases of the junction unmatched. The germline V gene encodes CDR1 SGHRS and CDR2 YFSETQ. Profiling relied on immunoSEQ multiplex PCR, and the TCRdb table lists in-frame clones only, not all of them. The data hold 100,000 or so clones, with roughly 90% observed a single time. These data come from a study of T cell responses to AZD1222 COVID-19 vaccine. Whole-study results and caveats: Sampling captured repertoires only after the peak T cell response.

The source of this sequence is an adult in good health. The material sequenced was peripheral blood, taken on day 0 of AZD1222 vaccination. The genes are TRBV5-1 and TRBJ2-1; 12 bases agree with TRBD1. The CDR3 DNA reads TGCGCCAGCAGTTCGGGACAGGGGGCGATCAATGAGCAGTTCTTC. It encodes CASSSGQGAINEQFF.